The source of this T cell receptor beta chain is a study of T cell repertoires in cytomegalovirus infection. Study in general: CMV epitopes used comprised recently identified HLA-C-restricted ones and well-studied HLA-B-restricted ones. Both CMV infection and a matching HLA type were indicated by public TCR beta signatures. General study points: Frequencies of public TCR beta families were cumulated, and this identified carriers of CMV plus the relevant HLA. Ex vivo responses were dominated by HLA-C-restricted CMV-specific TCR beta clonotypes.

Note on this clonotype: Its antigen is undetermined.

TCRdb recomputed calls from the reads with MiXCR, one row per CDR3 protein. This sample carries 300,000 to 400,000 distinct CDR3 sequences, around a quarter of them seen once, and the ten largest clones take about 14%. The CDR3 is 17 amino acids. Germline CDR1 is SGDLS and CDR2 is YYNGEE. V lost 3 bases and J lost 0, with 13 bases in between. Source: cultured PBMCs, taken from culture after CMV antigen stimulation. The chain carries TRBV9 and TRBJ1-6; D may be TRBD1 (6 bases). The receptor was isolated from a human donor in good health (CMV status not recorded). Some clones in this sample may be carry-over from other donors' samples. As DNA, the CDR3 is TGTGCCAGCAGCGGACACAGGGCGAGCTCCTATAATTCACCCCTCCACTTT. Residues: CASSGHRASSYNSPLHF.